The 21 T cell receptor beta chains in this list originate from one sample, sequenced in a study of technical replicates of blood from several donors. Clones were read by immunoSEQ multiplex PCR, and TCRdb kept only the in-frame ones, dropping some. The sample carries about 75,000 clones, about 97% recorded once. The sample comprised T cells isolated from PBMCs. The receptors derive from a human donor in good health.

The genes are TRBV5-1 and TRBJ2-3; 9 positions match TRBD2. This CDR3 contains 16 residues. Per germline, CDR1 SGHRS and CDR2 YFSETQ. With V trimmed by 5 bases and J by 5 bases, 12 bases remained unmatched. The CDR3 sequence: CASSNTGLAGRDTQYF. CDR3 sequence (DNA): TGCGCCAGCAGTAACACTGGGCTAGCGGGGCGAGATACGCAGTATTTT.

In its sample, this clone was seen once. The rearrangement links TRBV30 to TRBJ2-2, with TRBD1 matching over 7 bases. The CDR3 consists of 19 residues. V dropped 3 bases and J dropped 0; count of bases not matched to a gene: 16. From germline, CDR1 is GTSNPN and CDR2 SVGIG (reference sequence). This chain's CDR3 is CAWRNNGQESSANTGELFF. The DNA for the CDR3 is TGTGCCTGGAGAAATAATGGACAGGAGTCCAGCGCGAACACCGGGGAGCTGTTTTTT.

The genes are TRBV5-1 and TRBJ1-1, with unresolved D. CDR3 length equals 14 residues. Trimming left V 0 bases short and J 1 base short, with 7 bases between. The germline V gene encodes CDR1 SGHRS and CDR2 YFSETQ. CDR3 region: CASSLAVRNTEAFF. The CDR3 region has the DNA TGCGCCAGCAGCTTGGCCGTGAGGAACACTGAAGCTTTCTTT.

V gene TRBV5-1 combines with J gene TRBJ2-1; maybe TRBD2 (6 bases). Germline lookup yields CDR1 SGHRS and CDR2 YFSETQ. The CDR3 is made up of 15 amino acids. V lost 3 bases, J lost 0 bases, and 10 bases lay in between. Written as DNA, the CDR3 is TGCGCCAGCAGCTCAGCGGGCCTCTCCTACAATGAGCAGTTCTTC. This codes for CASSSAGLSYNEQFF.

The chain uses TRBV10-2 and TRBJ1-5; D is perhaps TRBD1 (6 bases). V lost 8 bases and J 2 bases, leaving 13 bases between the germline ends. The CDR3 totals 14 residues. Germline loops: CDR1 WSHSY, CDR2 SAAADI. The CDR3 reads CASVQGSGNQPQHF. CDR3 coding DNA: TGCGCCAGCGTACAGGGTTCTGGCAATCAGCCCCAGCATTTT.

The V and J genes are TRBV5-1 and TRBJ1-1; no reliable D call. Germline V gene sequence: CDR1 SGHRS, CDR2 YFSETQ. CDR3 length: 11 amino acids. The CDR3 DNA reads TGCGTCGGGGTTAGGCTCACTGAAGCTTTCTTT. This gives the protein CVGVRLTEAFF.

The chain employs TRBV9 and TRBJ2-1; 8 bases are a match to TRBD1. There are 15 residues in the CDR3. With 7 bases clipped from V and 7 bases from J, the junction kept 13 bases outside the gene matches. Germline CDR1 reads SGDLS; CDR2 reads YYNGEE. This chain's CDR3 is CASSTGQGIRNEQFF. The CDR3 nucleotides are TGTGCCAGCTCGACCGGACAGGGTATTAGAAATGAGCAGTTCTTC.

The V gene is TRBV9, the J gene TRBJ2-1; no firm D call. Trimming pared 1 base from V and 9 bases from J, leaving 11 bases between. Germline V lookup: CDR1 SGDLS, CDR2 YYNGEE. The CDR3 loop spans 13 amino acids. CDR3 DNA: TGTGCCAGCAGCGTAATTACTACTGGTGAGCAGTTCTTC. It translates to CASSVITTGEQFF. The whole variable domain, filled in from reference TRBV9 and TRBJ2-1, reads DSGVTQTPKHLITATGQRVTLRCSPRSGDLSVYWYQQSLDQGLQFLIQYYNGEERAKGNILERFSAQQFPDLHSELNLSSLELGDSALYFCASSVITTGEQFFGPGTRLTVL.

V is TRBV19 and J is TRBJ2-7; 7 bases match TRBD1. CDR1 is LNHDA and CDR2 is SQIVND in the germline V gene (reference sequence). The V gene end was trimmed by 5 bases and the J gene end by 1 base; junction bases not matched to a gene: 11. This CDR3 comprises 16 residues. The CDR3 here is CASSQTTGFESYEQYF. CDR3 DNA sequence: TGTGCCAGTAGTCAGACGACAGGGTTCGAATCCTACGAGCAGTACTTC.

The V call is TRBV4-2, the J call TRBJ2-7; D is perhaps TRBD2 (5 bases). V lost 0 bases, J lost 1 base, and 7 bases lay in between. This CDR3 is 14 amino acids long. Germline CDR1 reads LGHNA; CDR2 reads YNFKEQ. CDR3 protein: CASSQERTSYEQYF. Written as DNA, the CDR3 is TGTGCCAGCAGCCAAGAAAGGACTTCCTACGAGCAGTACTTC.

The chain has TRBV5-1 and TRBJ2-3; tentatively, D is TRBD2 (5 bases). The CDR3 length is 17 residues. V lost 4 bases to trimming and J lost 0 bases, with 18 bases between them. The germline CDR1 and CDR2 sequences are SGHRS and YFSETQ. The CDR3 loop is CASSTGVGNPSTDTQYF. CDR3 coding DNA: TGCGCCAGCAGCACCGGGGTGGGGAACCCTAGCACAGATACGCAGTATTTT.

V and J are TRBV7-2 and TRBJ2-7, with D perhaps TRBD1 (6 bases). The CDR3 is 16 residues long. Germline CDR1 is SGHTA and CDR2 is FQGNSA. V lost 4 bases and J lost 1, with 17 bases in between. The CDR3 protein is CASSSSRGAGSYEQYF. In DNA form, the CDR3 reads TGTGCCAGCAGCTCCTCCAGGGGAGCAGGATCCTACGAGCAGTACTTC.

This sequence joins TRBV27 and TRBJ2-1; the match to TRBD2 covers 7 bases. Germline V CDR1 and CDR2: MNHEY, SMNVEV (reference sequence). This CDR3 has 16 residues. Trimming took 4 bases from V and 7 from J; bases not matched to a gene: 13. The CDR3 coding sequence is TGTGCCAGCAGTTCCCCCGGGACTACTTCGTATAATGAGCAGTTCTTC. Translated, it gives CASSSPGTTSYNEQFF.

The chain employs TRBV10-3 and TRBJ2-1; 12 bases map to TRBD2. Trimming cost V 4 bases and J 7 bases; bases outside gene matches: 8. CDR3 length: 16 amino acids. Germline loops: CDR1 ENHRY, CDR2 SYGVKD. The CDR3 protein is CAISGGLAGGSNEQFF. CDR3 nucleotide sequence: TGTGCCATCAGTGGGGGCCTAGCGGGGGGGTCAAATGAGCAGTTCTTC.

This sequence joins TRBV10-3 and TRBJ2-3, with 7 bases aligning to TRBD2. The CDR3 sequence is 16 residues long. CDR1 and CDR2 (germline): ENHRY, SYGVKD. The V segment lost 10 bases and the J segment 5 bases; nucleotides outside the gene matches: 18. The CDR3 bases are TGTGCCACCACCCCCGGCGGGAGAAACGGCAAAGATACGCAGTATTTT. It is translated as CATTPGGRNGKDTQYF.

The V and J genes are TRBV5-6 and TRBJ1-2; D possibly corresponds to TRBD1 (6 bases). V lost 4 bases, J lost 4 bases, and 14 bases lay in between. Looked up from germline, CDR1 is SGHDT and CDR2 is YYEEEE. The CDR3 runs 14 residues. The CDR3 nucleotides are TGTGCCAGCAGCGATAGGGGGGGCTCCTATGGCTACACCTTC. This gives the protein CASSDRGGSYGYTF. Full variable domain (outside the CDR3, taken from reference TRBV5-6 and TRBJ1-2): DAGVTQSPTHLIKTRGQQVTLRCSPKSGHDTVSWYQQALGQGPQFIFQYYEEEERQRGNFPDRFSGHQFPNYSSELNVNALLLGDSALYLCASSDRGGSYGYTFGSGTRLTVV.

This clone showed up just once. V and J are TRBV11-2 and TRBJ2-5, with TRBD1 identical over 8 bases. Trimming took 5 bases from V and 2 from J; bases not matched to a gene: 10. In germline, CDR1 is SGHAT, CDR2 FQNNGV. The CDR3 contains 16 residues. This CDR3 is CASSPPRQGLQETQYF. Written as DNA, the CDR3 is TGTGCCAGCAGCCCTCCGAGACAGGGGCTTCAAGAGACCCAGTACTTC.

The CDR3 nucleotides read TGTGCCAGCAGCCCTAGATTTGGCGACACTGAAGCTTTCTTT. It codes for CASSPRFGDTEAFF. This chain joins TRBV5-6 and TRBJ1-1, with D uncertain. V shed 4 bases and J shed 3 bases, with 13 bases lying between them. Looked up from germline, CDR1 is SGHDT and CDR2 is YYEEEE. The CDR3 has 14 amino acids.

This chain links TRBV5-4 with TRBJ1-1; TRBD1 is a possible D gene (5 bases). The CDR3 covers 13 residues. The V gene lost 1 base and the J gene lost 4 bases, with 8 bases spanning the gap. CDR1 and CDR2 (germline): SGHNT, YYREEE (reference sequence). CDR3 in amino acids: CASSLWGGTEAFF. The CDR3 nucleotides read TGTGCCAGCAGCTTGTGGGGGGGCACTGAAGCTTTCTTT.

CDR3 region: CASHRTSGNNEQFF. In DNA, the CDR3 is TGTGCCAGTCACAGGACTAGCGGAAACAATGAGCAGTTCTTC. The V call is TRBV5-4, the J call TRBJ2-1, with 10 bases lining up with TRBD2. Looked up from germline, CDR1 is SGHNT and CDR2 is YYREEE (reference sequence). V was pared by 8 bases and J by 5 bases, with 7 bases of the junction left unmatched. The CDR3 sequence is 14 residues long.

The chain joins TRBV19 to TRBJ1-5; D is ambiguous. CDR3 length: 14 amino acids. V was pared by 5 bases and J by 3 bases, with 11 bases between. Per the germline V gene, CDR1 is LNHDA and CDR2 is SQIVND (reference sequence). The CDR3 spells CASSWARSNQPQHF. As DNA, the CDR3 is TGTGCCAGTAGTTGGGCCCGATCCAATCAGCCCCAGCATTTT.